The 7 T cell receptor beta chains listed next were all sequenced from one sample in a study of blood T cells in healthy people across ages. For the second PCR, which ran for roughly 6 to 12 cycles, a sample-barcoded 5' primer and a J-beta primer mix were used. TCRdb analysed the 5' RACE reads with MiXCR anew, one entry per CDR3 protein. The repertoire includes 600,000 to 800,000 distinct CDR3 sequences, around a fifth of them detected once, and approximately 3.7% sits in the top ten. Sequences were obtained from blood. Source of these receptors: a man aged 70 or older in good health.

This clonotype was found many times. The gene calls are TRBV5-4 and TRBJ2-1; 9 bases are shared with TRBD2. The CDR3 has 15 amino acids. The J segment lost 5 bases and the V segment lost 0 bases, leaving 3 bases of the junction unmatched. Germline loops: CDR1 SGHNT, CDR2 YYREEE (reference sequence). Here the CDR3 DNA reads TGTGCCAGCAGCTTGGGACTAGCGGAAAACAATGAGCAGTTCTTC. It encodes CASSLGLAENNEQFF.

This rearrangement joins TRBV18 to TRBJ2-5; 9 nucleotides align to TRBD1. Judging by the DNA end, TRBJ2-7 fits better; the J call may be wrong. Germline-derived CDR1 and CDR2 are KGHSH and LQKENI. This CDR3 contains 15 residues. The CDR3 bases are TGTGCCAGCTCAACTCGGGACAGGGTCTCCTACGAGCAGTACTTC. It is translated as CASSTRDRVSYEQYF.

The CDR3 nucleotides are TGTGCCAGCAGCCTCGTGCGGGAGCCCTTTAATGAGCAGTTCTTC. Translated, it gives CASSLVREPFNEQFF. The rearrangement uses TRBV11-1 and TRBJ2-1, with 7 bases matching TRBD2. V dropped 5 bases and J dropped 7; count of bases not matched to a gene: 11. Germline V CDR1 and CDR2: SGHAT, FQDESV (reference sequence). The CDR3 runs to 15 residues.

This sequence joins TRBV4-2 and TRBJ2-5; weak D call: TRBD1 (5 bases). Germline V gene sequence: CDR1 LGHNA, CDR2 YNFKEQ. The V gene lost 0 bases and the J gene lost 5 bases, with 13 bases spanning the gap. The CDR3 extends over 15 amino acids. As DNA, the CDR3 is TGTGCCAGCAGCCAAGAATCGAGAGACAGTGAGACCCAGTACTTC. Translated: CASSQESRDSETQYF.

The chain employs TRBV20-1 and TRBJ2-5; 7 nucleotides agree with TRBD2. After removal of 6 bases from V and 4 bases from J, the junction contained 8 bases not matched to a gene. CDR3 length: 13 residues. The germline V gene has CDR1 DFQATT and CDR2 SNEGSKA (reference sequence). The CDR3 loop reads CSAASGIGETQYF. As DNA, the CDR3 is TGCAGTGCCGCGAGCGGGATCGGAGAGACCCAGTACTTC.

This clonotype occurred a few times. The chain has TRBV24-1 and TRBJ2-5, with D perhaps TRBD1 or TRBD2 (6 bases each). Germline V gene data show CDR1 as KGHDR and CDR2 as SFDVKD. Deletions cut 5 bases from V and 2 bases from J, with 14 bases between. The CDR3 covers 15 residues. CDR3 sequence: CATSATRDKQETQYF. In DNA, the CDR3 is TGTGCCACCAGTGCCACGCGGGACAAACAAGAGACCCAGTACTTC.

The gene calls are TRBV7-2 and TRBJ2-4; D might be TRBD1 or TRBD2, each matching 5 bases. V gave up 0 bases and J gave up 7 bases, with 10 bases separating them. The germline CDR1 and CDR2 sequences are SGHTA and FQGNSA. The CDR3 totals 14 residues. CDR3 region: CASSLAQGGNIQYF. The CDR3 bases are TGTGCCAGCAGCTTAGCGCAGGGCGGGAACATTCAGTACTTC.